This T cell receptor beta chain was identified during a study of graft-versus-host responses after intestinal transplantation. Study-level background: Isolated intestinal, liver-intestinal, or multivisceral transplants had been given to the recipients.

V was pared by 4 bases and J by 9 bases, with 7 bases between. Germline lookup yields CDR1 SNHLY and CDR2 FYNNEI. The CDR3 sequence is 11 residues long. Study results and limitations: High graft-versus-host to host-versus-graft clonal ratios were seen in allografts of patients with graft-donor T cell macrochimerism.

Sorted cells were CFSE-low CD3+CD4+ or CD3+CD8+ proliferating responders. The data were produced by immunoSEQ multiplex PCR, yet TCRdb's version contains in-frame clones alone and is incomplete. The sample shows 3,000 to 3,500 clones, 30% to 35% of them seen only once. The specimen comprised alloreactive CD4+ T cells from a mixed lymphocyte reaction culture, sampled before transplantation. The sample's subset: CFSE-low proliferating T cells sorted from roughly 6-day pre-transplant mixed lymphocyte reaction (GvH or HvG direction). The TCR originated in a human patient who was an organ donor for intestinal transplantation. This chain joins TRBV2 and TRBJ2-1; D not resolved. The CDR3 nucleotides are TGTGCCAGCAGTGTTTTAGGTGAGCAGTTCTTC. This translates into CASSVLGEQFF.